This TCR beta chain emerged from a study of identical twins. This clonotype was recorded a few times. One entry per CDR3 protein results from TCRdb running MiXCR on the 5' RACE reads. Of around 480,000 distinct CDR3 sequences detected, around an eighth appear once; the ten largest clones hold approximately 1%. The CDR3 spans 13 residues. CDR1 is MGHDK and CDR2 is SYGVNS in the germline V gene. V lost 9 bases, J lost 4 bases, and 5 bases stayed unmatched. These data are also associated with another study on yellow fever vaccine responses in identical twins.

The sample consisted of CD4+ T cells sorted from blood. The TCR originated in a woman between 18 and 29 years old in good health. This chain links TRBV25-1 with TRBJ2-7, with 11 nucleotides matching TRBD2. In DNA form, the CDR3 reads TGTGCCAGTACTGGGACTAGCGGTTACGAGCAGTACTTC. This encodes CASTGTSGYEQYF.